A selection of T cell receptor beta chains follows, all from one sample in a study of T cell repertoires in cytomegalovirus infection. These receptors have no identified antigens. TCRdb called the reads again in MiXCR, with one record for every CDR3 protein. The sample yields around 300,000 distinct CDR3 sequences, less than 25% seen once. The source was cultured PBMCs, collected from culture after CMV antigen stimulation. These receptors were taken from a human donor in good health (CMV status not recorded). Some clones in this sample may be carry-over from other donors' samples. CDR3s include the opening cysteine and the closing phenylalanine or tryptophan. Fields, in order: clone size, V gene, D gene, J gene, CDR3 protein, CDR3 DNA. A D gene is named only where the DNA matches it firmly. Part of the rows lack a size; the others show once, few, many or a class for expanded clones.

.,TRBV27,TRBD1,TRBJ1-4,CASSLKGAQEKLFF,TGTGCCAGCAGTTTAAAGGGGGCGCAGGAAAAACTGTTTTTT
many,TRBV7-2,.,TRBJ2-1,CASRMGRGSSYNEQFF,TGTGCCAGCAGAATGGGTAGAGGGAGCTCCTACAATGAGCAGTTCTTC
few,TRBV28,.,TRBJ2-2,CASSLIRPNPLGRTTNTGELFF,TGTGCCAGCAGCCTTATACGTCCCAACCCCCTCGGCCGGACTACGAACACCGGGGAGCTGTTTTTT
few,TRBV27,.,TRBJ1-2,CASSTDRNNYGYTF,TGTGCCAGCAGTACAGACAGGAATAACTATGGCTACACCTTC
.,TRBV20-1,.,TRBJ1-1,CSAPPGGVMSEAFF,TGCAGTGCTCCCCCGGGGGGTGTGATGTCTGAAGCTTTCTTT
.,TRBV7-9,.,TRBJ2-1,CASSLERAFSSYNEQFF,TGTGCCAGCAGCTTAGAGCGGGCATTCAGCTCCTACAATGAGCAGTTCTTC
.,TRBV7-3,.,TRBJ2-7,CASSPIGRNEQYF,TGTGCCAGCAGCCCCATAGGGCGGAACGAGCAGTACTTC
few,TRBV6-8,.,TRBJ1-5,CASSQDGYSNQPQHF,TGTGCCAGCAGCCAGGACGGATATAGCAATCAGCCCCAGCATTTT
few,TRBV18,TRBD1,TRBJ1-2,CASSPETGNYGYTF,TGTGCCAGCTCACCTGAGACAGGGAACTATGGCTACACCTTC
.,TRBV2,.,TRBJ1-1,CALQRVPEAFF,TGTGCCCTGCAAAGGGTGCCTGAAGCTTTCTTT
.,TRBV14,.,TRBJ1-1,CASSPSLNTDAFF,TGTGCCAGCAGTCCCTCCCTGAACACTGACGCTTTCTTT
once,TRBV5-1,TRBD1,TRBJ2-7,CASSFLGTDSYEQYF,TGCGCCAGCAGCTTTTTAGGGACAGACTCCTACGAGCAGTACTTC
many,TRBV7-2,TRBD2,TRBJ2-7,CASSLEPSGSGEQYF,TGTGCCAGCAGCTTAGAGCCTAGCGGGAGTGGGGAGCAGTACTTC
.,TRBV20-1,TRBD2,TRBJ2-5,CSAGLVEETQYF,TGCAGTGCGGGACTAGTGGAAGAGACCCAGTACTTC
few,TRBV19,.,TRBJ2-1,CASSSSSGYNEQFF,TGTGCCAGTAGTTCCTCCAGCGGGTACAATGAGCAGTTCTTC
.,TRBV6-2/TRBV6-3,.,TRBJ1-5,CASSYKDGVRDQPQHF,TGTGCCAGCAGTTACAAAGACGGGGTCCGGGACCAGCCCCAGCATTTT
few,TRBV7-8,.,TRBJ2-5,CASSTTGAQETQYF,TGTGCCAGCAGCACCACAGGAGCCCAAGAGACCCAGTACTTC
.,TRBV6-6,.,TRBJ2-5,CASRLLVLETQYF,TGTGCCAGCAGACTACTAGTCCTGGAGACCCAGTACTTC
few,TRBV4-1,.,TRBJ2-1,CASSQDPGNEQFF,TGCGCCAGCAGCCAAGATCCGGGGAATGAGCAGTTCTTC
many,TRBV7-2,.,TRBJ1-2,CASSLDIGYYGYTF,TGTGCCAGCAGCTTAGATATTGGCTACTATGGCTACACCTTC
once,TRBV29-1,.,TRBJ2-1,CSGGPLPRVYNEQFF,TGCAGCGGTGGCCCCCTCCCACGCGTCTACAATGAGCAGTTCTTC
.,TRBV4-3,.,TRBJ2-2,CASSQAPDGNTGELFF,TGCGCCAGCAGCCAAGCTCCAGACGGGAACACCGGGGAGCTGTTTTTT
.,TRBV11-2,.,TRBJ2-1,CASSLYRERVEQFF,TGTGCCAGCAGCTTGTATAGGGAGAGGGTTGAGCAGTTCTTC
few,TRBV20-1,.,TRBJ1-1,CSARYINTEAFF,TGCAGTGCTAGGTACATCAACACTGAAGCTTTCTTT
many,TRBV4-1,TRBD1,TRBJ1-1,CASSHTLGQGGGITEAFF,TGCGCCAGCAGCCATACCTTGGGACAGGGGGGGGGGATTACTGAAGCTTTCTTT
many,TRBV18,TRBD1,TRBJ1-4,CASSPQQGPNEKLFF,TGTGCCAGCTCACCACAACAGGGGCCTAATGAAAAACTGTTTTTT
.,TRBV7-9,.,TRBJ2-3,CAGSSDTQYF,TGTGCCGGGTCAAGTGATACGCAGTATTTT
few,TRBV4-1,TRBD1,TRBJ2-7,CASSYGTEAYEQYF,TGCGCCAGCAGCTACGGGACAGAAGCCTACGAGCAGTACTTC
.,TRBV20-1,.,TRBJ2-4,CSARDPILAKNIQYF,TGCAGTGCTAGAGACCCGATCCTAGCCAAAAACATTCAGTACTTC
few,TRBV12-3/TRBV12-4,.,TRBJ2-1,CASSFDVGSRQQLEQFF,TGTGCCAGCAGTTTTGATGTGGGATCCCGGCAGCAACTTGAGCAGTTCTTC
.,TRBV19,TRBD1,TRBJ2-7,CASREDRGLTYEQYF,TGTGCCAGTAGGGAAGACAGGGGACTTACCTACGAGCAGTACTTC
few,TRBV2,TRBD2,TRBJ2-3,CASSEALAGGTQYF,TGTGCCAGCAGTGAAGCTCTAGCGGGAGGAACGCAGTATTTT
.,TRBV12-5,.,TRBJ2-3,CASGSGGGGTDTQYF,TGTGCTAGTGGTTCCGGGGGAGGAGGCACAGATACGCAGTATTTT
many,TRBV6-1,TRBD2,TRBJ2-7,CASSLKAGGYEQYF,TGTGCCAGCAGTTTGAAAGCGGGAGGGTACGAGCAGTACTTC
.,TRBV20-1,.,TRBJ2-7,CSAREGAGYEQYF,TGCAGTGCTAGAGAGGGGGCTGGCTACGAGCAGTACTTC
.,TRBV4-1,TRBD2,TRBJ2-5,CASSQGLAGVVTQYF,TGCGCCAGCAGCCAAGGACTAGCGGGAGTAGTGACCCAGTACTTC
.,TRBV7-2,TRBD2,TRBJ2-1,CASSYPQGSIAGNEQFF,TGTGCCAGCAGCTACCCCCAAGGCTCGATAGCGGGGAATGAGCAGTTCTTC
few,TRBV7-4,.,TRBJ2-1,CASSPGHYNEQFF,TGTGCCAGCAGCCCGGGACACTACAATGAGCAGTTCTTC
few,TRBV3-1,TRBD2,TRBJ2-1,CASSREGGLAGANEQFF,TGTGCCAGCAGCCGAGAAGGTGGACTAGCGGGTGCGAATGAGCAGTTCTTC
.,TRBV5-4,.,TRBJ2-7,CASSLSRREQYF,TGTGCCAGCAGCTTGTCTAGGCGGGAGCAGTACTTC
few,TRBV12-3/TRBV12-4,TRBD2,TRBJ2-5,CASSLSSGRWKETQYF,TGTGCCAGCAGTTTATCTAGCGGGAGATGGAAAGAGACCCAGTACTTC
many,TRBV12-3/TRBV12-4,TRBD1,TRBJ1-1,CASSWDRGGKAFF,TGTGCCAGCAGTTGGGACAGAGGGGGGAAAGCTTTCTTT
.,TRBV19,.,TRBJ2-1,CASGRDSEQFF,TGTGCCAGTGGCCGGGACTCGGAGCAGTTCTTC
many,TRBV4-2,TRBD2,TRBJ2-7,CASSQDSGSSYEQYF,TGTGCCAGCAGCCAAGATAGCGGGAGCTCCTACGAGCAGTACTTC
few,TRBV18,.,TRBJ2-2,CASSPPWGQTGELFF,TGTGCCAGCTCACCCCCTTGGGGGCAGACCGGGGAGCTGTTTTTT
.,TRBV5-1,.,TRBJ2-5,CACNPKDGGRVQYF,TGCGCCTGCAACCCCAAGGACGGGGGTAGAGTCCAGTACTTC
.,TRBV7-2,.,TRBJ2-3,CASSLQLGDTQYF,TGTGCCAGCAGCTTACAACTCGGAGATACGCAGTATTTT
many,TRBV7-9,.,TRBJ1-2,CASTNVQAGYGYTF,TGTGCCAGCACAAACGTACAGGCAGGGTATGGCTACACCTTC
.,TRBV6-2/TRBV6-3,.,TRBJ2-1,CASSPGRVSRGEQFF,TGTGCCAGCAGCCCAGGGAGGGTTTCCAGGGGTGAGCAGTTCTTC
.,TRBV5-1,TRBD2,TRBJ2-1,CASRIAGAVYNEQFF,TGCGCCAGCCGAATAGCGGGAGCGGTCTACAATGAGCAGTTCTTC
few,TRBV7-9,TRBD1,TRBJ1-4,CASSTRGGNEKLFF,TGTGCCAGCAGCACCAGGGGGGGCAATGAAAAACTGTTTTTT
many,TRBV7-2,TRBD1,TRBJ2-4,CASTTGDRNIQYF,TGTGCCAGCACAACGGGGGACAGGAACATTCAGTACTTC
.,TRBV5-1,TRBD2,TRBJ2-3,CASSLDQGLAGVPDTQYF,TGCGCCAGCAGCTTAGACCAGGGACTAGCGGGAGTCCCAGATACGCAGTATTTT
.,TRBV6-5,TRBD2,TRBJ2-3,CASSYVAGGGDTQYF,TGTGCCAGCAGTTATGTCGCGGGAGGAGGTGATACGCAGTATTTT
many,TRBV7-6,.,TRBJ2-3,CASSLFSGTDTQYF,TGTGCCAGCAGCTTGTTTAGCGGCACAGATACGCAGTATTTT
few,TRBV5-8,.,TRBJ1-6,CASSVRGSPLHF,TGTGCCAGCAGCGTTCGGGGTTCACCCCTCCACTTT
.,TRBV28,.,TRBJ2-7,CASSGAWEQYF,TGTGCCAGCAGTGGCGCATGGGAGCAGTACTTC
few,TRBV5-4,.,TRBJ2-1,CASSPPRGWEQFF,TGTGCCAGCAGCCCTCCACGGGGGTGGGAGCAGTTCTTC
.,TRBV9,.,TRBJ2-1,CASSAGRRDGYNEQFF,TGTGCCAGCAGCGCGGGTCGGCGGGACGGCTACAATGAGCAGTTCTTC
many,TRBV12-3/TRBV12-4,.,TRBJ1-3,CASSPGQISGNTIYF,TGTGCCAGCAGCCCAGGACAGATCTCTGGAAACACCATATATTTT